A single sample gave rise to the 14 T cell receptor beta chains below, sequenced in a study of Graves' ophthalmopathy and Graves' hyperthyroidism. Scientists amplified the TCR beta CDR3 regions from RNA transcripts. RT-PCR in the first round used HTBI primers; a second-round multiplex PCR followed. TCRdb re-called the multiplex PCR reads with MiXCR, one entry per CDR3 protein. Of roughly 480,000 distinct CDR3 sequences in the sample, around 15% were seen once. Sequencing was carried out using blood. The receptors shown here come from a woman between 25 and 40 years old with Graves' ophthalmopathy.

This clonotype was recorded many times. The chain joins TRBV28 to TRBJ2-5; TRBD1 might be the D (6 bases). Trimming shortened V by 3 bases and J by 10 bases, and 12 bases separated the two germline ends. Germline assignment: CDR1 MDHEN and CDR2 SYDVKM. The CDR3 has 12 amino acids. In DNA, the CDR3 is TGTGCCAGCAGTTTGGTGGGGGCGAGCCAGTACTTC. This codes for CASSLVGASQYF.

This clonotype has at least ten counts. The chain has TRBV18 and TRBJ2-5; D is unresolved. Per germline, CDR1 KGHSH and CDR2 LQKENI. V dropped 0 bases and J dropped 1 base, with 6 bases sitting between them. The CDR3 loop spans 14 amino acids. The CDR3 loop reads CASSPPSSQETQYF. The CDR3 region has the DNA TGTGCCAGCTCACCACCTTCTAGCCAAGAGACCCAGTACTTC.

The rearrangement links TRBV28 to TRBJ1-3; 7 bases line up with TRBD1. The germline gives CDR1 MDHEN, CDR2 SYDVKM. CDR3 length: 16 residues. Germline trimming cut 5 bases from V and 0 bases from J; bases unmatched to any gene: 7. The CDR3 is CASSDRQGRSGNTIYF. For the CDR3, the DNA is TGTGCCAGCAGTGACCGACAGGGCCGCTCTGGAAACACCATATATTTT.

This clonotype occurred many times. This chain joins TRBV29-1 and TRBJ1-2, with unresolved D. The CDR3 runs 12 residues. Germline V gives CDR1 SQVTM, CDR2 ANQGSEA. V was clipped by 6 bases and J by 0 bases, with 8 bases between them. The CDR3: CSVVRANYGYTF. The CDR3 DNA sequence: TGCAGCGTGGTGAGGGCTAACTATGGCTACACCTTC.

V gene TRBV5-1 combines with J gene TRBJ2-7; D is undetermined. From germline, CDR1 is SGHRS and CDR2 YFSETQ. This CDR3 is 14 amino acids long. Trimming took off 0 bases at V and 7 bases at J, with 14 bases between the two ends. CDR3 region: CASSLAPDWREQYF. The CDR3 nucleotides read TGCGCCAGCAGCTTGGCCCCTGATTGGAGAGAGCAGTACTTC. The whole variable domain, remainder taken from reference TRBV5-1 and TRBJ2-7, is KAGVTQTPRYLIKTRGQQVTLSCSPISGHRSVSWYQQTPGQGLQFLFEYFSETQRNKGNFPGRFSGRQFSNSRSEMNVSTLELGDSALYLCASSLAPDWREQYFGPGTRLTVT.

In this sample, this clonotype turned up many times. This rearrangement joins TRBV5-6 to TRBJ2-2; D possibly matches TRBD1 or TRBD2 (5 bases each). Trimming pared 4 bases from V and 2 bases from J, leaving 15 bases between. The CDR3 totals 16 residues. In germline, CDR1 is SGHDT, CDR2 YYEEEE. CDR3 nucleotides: TGTGCCAGCAGCCCCCGTTCCGGGGCAAACACCGGGGAGCTGTTTTTT. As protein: CASSPRSGANTGELFF.

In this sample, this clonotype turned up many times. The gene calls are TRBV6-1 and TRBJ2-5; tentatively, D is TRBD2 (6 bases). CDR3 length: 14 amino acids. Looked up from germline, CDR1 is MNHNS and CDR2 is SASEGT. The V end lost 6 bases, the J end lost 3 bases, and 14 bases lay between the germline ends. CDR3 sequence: CASRAGLREETQYF. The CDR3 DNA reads TGTGCCAGCAGGGCGGGACTCAGAGAAGAGACCCAGTACTTC.

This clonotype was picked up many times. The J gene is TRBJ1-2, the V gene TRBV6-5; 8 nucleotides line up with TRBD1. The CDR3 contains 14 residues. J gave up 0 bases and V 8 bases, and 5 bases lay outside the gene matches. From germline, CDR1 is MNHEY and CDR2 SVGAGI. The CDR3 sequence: CASEGQATNYGYTF. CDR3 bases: TGTGCCAGCGAGGGACAGGCGACTAACTATGGCTACACCTTC.

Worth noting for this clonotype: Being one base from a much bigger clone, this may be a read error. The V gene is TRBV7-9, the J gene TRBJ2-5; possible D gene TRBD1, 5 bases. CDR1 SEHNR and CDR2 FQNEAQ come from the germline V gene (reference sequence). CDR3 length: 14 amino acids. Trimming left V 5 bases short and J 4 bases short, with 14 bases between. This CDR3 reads CASSRRQGVETQYF. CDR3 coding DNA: TGTGCCAGCAGCCGCCGGCAGGGCGTAGAGACCCAGTACTTC.

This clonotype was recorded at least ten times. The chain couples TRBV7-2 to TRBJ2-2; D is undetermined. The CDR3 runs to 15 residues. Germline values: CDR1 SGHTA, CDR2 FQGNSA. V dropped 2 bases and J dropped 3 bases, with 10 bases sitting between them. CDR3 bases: TGTGCCAGCAGCTTATTGGCACGCTACACCGGGGAGCTGTTTTTT. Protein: CASSLLARYTGELFF.

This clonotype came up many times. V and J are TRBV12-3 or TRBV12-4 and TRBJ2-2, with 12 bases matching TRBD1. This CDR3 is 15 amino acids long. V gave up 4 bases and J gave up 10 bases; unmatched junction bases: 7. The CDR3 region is CASSSSGTGGVELFF. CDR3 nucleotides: TGTGCCAGCAGTTCTTCCGGGACAGGGGGCGTGGAGCTGTTTTTT.

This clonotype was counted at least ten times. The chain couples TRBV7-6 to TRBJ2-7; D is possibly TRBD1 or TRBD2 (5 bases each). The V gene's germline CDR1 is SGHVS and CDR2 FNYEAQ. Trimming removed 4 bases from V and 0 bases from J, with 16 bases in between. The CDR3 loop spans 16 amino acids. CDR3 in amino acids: CASSSRGVESSYEQYF. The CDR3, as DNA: TGTGCCAGCAGCTCCAGAGGGGTAGAGAGCTCCTACGAGCAGTACTTC. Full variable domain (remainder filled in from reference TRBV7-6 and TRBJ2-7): GAGVSQSPRYKVTKRGQDVALRCDPISGHVSLYWYRQALGQGPEFLTYFNYEAQQDKSGLPNDRFSAERPEGSISTLTIQRTEQRDSAMYRCASSSRGVESSYEQYFGPGTRLTVT.

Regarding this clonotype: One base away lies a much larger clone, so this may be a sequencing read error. The CDR3: CACRGGGSYEQYF. In DNA, the CDR3 is TGTGCCTGCCGCGGGGGCGGCTCCTACGAGCAGTACTTC. V gene TRBV6-1 combines with J gene TRBJ2-7; possible D gene TRBD2, 7 bases. The germline V gene has CDR1 MNHNS and CDR2 SASEGT. V lost 11 bases to trimming and J lost 0 bases, with 14 bases between them. This CDR3 comprises 13 residues.

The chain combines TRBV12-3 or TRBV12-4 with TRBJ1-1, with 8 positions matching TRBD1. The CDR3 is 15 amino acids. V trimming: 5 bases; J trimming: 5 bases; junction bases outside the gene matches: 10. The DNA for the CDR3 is TGTGCCAGCAGTGAGACAGGGGTTAGGTTAACTGAAGCTTTCTTT. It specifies CASSETGVRLTEAFF.